This T cell receptor (beta chain) was identified during a study of read filtering for tumor transcriptome and immune sequencing. Study-wide background: By R-ISS, stages I, II and III held approximately 8, 16 and 7 patients. Study results and caveats: IR-seq and RNA-seq agreed better without single-read clonotypes.

The germline gives CDR1 LNHDA, CDR2 SQIVND (reference sequence). The CDR3 has 16 residues. Deletions cut 5 bases from V and 7 bases from J, with 21 bases between. The library was built from about 0.4 ug RNA with molecular barcoded adaptors for alpha/delta and beta/gamma chains. MiXCR, applied by TCRdb to the reads, yields one record per CDR3 protein. The table lists 35,000 to 40,000 distinct CDR3 sequences, roughly 15% of them singletons. This clonotype has a count of ten or more. Its antigen remains unknown. This clonotype was obtained from a donor at least 40 years old with multiple myeloma. The chain recombines TRBV19 with TRBJ2-1; maybe TRBD2 (5 bases). The sequenced material came from a population of CD138-negative cells sorted from bone marrow. As DNA, the CDR3 is TGTGCCAGTAGTCTGCGGACTCCCCAATCTTTAAATGAGCAGTTCTTC. Amino acid sequence: CASSLRTPQSLNEQFF.